This T cell receptor beta chain came from a study of T cells expressing NK-cell markers. In the study overall: Of eight sequenced donors, seven were HCMV-seropositive and one HCMV-seronegative.

Each CDR3 protein gets one entry in TCRdb, which reprocessed the 5' RACE reads and gives no DNA. In all, the sample yields about 160,000 distinct CDR3 sequences. Germline V gene lookup returns CDR1 MRHNA and CDR2 SNTAGT. The CDR3 consists of 14 residues. The clonotype originates from a woman between 18 and 69 years old in good health. The chain recombines TRBV6-4 with TRBJ2-1. The specimen was blood T cells: a sorted CD56 or NKG2C T cell subset, CD4+ or CD8+ T cells, or bulk PBMC T cells (not recorded which). CDR3 sequence reads: CASSDSTANNEQFF.